The 28 T cell receptor beta chains given below trace back to one sample, sequenced in a study of Graves' ophthalmopathy and Graves' hyperthyroidism. Amplified TCR beta CDR3 regions were obtained using RNA transcripts as template. HTBI-primed RT-PCR formed the first round, and a multiplex PCR formed the second. TCRdb re-analysed the multiplex PCR reads in MiXCR, keeping a single row per CDR3 protein. The table lists 200,000 to 250,000 distinct CDR3 sequences, around a fifth of them singletons, with approximately 40% in the top ten. Sequencing was carried out using peripheral blood. These receptors originate from a woman in her forties or fifties with Graves' ophthalmopathy.

This clonotype was counted only a few times. With a much larger clone just one base away, this may be a read error. The chain carries TRBV2 and TRBJ1-5; D is possibly TRBD1 (5 bases). Trimming took off 9 bases at V and 11 bases at J, with 20 bases between the two ends. The CDR3 has 13 residues. CDR1 and CDR2 from the germline V gene are SNHLY and FYNNEI. CDR3: CASSQAQTSAQHF. The CDR3, as DNA: TGTGCCAGTTCACAGGCCCAGACCTCGGCCCAGCATTTT.

There are many counts of this clonotype. The gene calls are TRBV2 and TRBJ2-7; TRBD1 is a possible D gene (7 bases). The V gene's germline CDR1 is SNHLY and CDR2 FYNNEI. Trimming removed 5 bases from V and 3 bases from J, with 14 bases in between. This CDR3 spans 14 amino acids. CDR3 sequence (DNA): TGTGCCAGCAGTAGACAGGGAGGAAACTACGAGCAGTACTTC. Protein sequence: CASSRQGGNYEQYF.

The rearrangement joins TRBV27 to TRBJ2-6; unclear D gene. CDR1 and CDR2 (germline): MNHEY, SMNVEV (reference sequence). Trimming removed 4 bases at V and 0 bases at J, with 22 bases between. This CDR3 comprises 20 residues. CDR3 sequence (DNA): TGTGCCAGCAGTTATCGGGCTACGTTACTATCAGTCTCTGGGGCCAACGTCCTGACTTTC. Its protein product is CASSYRATLLSVSGANVLTF.

There are a few counts of this clonotype. A much larger clone differs by one base, so this may be a read error. The rearrangement joins TRBV9 to TRBJ2-3; 8 bases map to TRBD1. This CDR3 contains 14 residues. Germline V gives CDR1 SGDLS, CDR2 YYNGEE. V dropped 7 bases and J dropped 5; count of bases not matched to a gene: 9. The CDR3 DNA sequence: TGTGCCAGCCGGAAGGACAGGGTCGTAGATACGCAGTATTTT. Protein sequence: CASRKDRVVDTQYF.

V gene TRBV20-1 combines with J gene TRBJ2-7; D remains ambiguous. This CDR3 has 12 residues. Trimming cost V 1 base and J 4 bases, with 8 bases left between them. Germline V lookup: CDR1 DFQATT, CDR2 SNEGSKA (reference sequence). The CDR3 region has the DNA TGCAGTGCTAGAGGTGGATTGTACGAGCAGTACTTC. Translating it yields CSARGGLYEQYF.

This clonotype has ten or more counts. The rearrangement joins TRBV6-5 to TRBJ2-5; D possibly corresponds to TRBD2 (6 bases). Trimming took 4 bases from V and 4 from J, leaving 19 bases between them. Germline V lookup: CDR1 MNHEY, CDR2 SVGAGI. The CDR3 runs 16 residues. The CDR3 bases are TGTGCCAGCAGTTTCGGACTGCAGACTAGGTCAGAGACCCAGTACTTC. Translating gives CASSFGLQTRSETQYF.

This rearrangement joins TRBV11-2 to TRBJ2-7, with D perhaps being TRBD1 or TRBD2 (5 bases each). Germline CDR1 and CDR2: SGHAT and FQNNGV. The CDR3 is 13 amino acids. V gave up 10 bases and J gave up 3 bases, with 16 bases separating them. CDR3 DNA sequence: TGTGCCACCGGGACGCCGACGATCTACGAGCAGTACTTC. Its protein is CATGTPTIYEQYF.

The J gene is TRBJ2-2, the V gene TRBV30, with D possibly TRBD2 on 6 matching bases. V was clipped by 2 bases and J by 4 bases, with 8 bases between them. This CDR3 has 13 amino acids. Germline CDR1 and CDR2: GTSNPN and SVGIG (reference sequence). CDR3 amino acids: CAWSRSGTGELFF. The CDR3 bases are TGTGCCTGGAGTCGTAGCGGCACCGGGGAGCTGTTTTTT.

This clonotype was seen at least ten times. One base away lies a much larger clone, so this may be a sequencing read error. The chain carries TRBV6-2 or TRBV6-3 and TRBJ2-7; no clear D gene. This CDR3 has 13 residues. The V end lost 8 bases, the J end lost 6 bases, and 17 bases lay between the germline ends. Germline loops: CDR1 MNHEY, CDR2 SVGEGT. In DNA form, the CDR3 reads TGTGCCAGCCAGAATACAAACCTGGCCGAGCAGTACTTC. It specifies CASQNTNLAEQYF.

This clonotype was counted many times. The chain carries TRBV12-3 or TRBV12-4 and TRBJ1-1; maybe TRBD1 (5 bases). Trimming stripped 5 bases from V and 10 bases from J, with 14 bases between. This CDR3 comprises 12 residues. This CDR3 reads CASSTWGELAFF. CDR3 DNA sequence: TGTGCCAGCAGTACCTGGGGGGAACTAGCTTTCTTT.

V usage is TRBV28 and J usage is TRBJ2-2, with TRBD2 matching 8 bases. The J segment lost 0 bases and the V segment lost 5 bases, leaving 11 bases of the junction unmatched. Germline CDR1 reads MDHEN; CDR2 reads SYDVKM. The CDR3 has 18 amino acids. CDR3 loop: CASSNSLETSANTGELFF. The CDR3 nucleotides are TGTGCCAGCAGTAACTCCCTCGAGACTAGCGCGAACACCGGGGAGCTGTTTTTT.

This clonotype was counted at least ten times. The rearrangement links TRBV6-1 to TRBJ1-1, with D perhaps TRBD1 (5 bases). The germline gives CDR1 MNHNS, CDR2 SASEGT. The CDR3 sequence is 12 residues long. Trimming took 5 bases from V and 3 from J, leaving 7 bases between them. The CDR3: CASSRQYTEAFF. For the CDR3, the DNA is TGTGCCAGCAGTAGACAGTACACTGAAGCTTTCTTT.

This clonotype was recorded many times. This chain joins TRBV20-1 and TRBJ1-5; D may be TRBD1 (5 bases). CDR1 and CDR2 (germline): DFQATT, SNEGSKA (reference sequence). The CDR3 is 16 amino acids. V lost 0 bases and J 3 bases, leaving 15 bases between the germline ends. This CDR3 is CSARDVKGRDNQPQHF. Written as DNA, the CDR3 is TGCAGTGCTAGAGATGTTAAGGGGCGAGACAATCAGCCCCAGCATTTT.

This clonotype occurred many times. The chain uses TRBV6-1 and TRBJ1-3; TRBD1 is a possible D gene (6 bases). The V and J ends lost 2 bases and 0 bases respectively, with 20 bases between them. The CDR3 is 19 amino acids. Germline assignment: CDR1 MNHNS and CDR2 SASEGT. The CDR3 DNA sequence: TGTGCCAGCAGTGAAAGGGGATTGACAGGCAGATTCTCTGGAAACACCATATATTTT. This sequence encodes CASSERGLTGRFSGNTIYF.

This clonotype was recorded many times. CDR3 DNA sequence: TGTGCCAGCTCATGGTACCAAGAGACCCAGTACTTC. The encoded protein is CASSWYQETQYF. V gene TRBV18 combines with J gene TRBJ2-5; D is undetermined. With 5 bases removed from V and 0 bases from J, the gap between germline ends came to 4 bases. The CDR3 loop spans 12 amino acids. CDR1 is KGHSH, CDR2 LQKENI, per germline.

This clonotype was observed many times. The genes are TRBV12-3 or TRBV12-4 and TRBJ2-5; 9 bases are a match to TRBD2. The CDR3 runs 15 residues. V dropped 6 bases and J dropped 4; count of bases not matched to a gene: 9. The CDR3 nucleotides read TGTGCCAGCAGCCCCAGCGGGAGGTTGGGAGAGACCCAGTACTTC. Translation gives CASSPSGRLGETQYF.

Only a few counts were recorded for this clonotype. The rearrangement uses TRBV3-1 and TRBJ2-5; TRBD2 is a possible D gene (5 bases). Germline loops: CDR1 LGHDT, CDR2 YNNKEL (reference sequence). Between the trimmed V and J ends, which lost 3 bases and 4 bases, there was a span of 12 bases. CDR3 length: 14 amino acids. The CDR3: CASSHGAVRETQYF. CDR3 nucleotide sequence: TGTGCCAGCAGCCACGGAGCGGTGAGAGAGACCCAGTACTTC.

This clonotype was counted ten times or more. The chain couples TRBV20-1 to TRBJ1-5, with D possibly matching TRBD1 (5 bases). The CDR3 is 16 residues long. Germline values: CDR1 DFQATT, CDR2 SNEGSKA (reference sequence). Trimming removed 3 bases at V and 2 bases at J, with 17 bases between. DNA for the CDR3: TGCAGTGCTAGGAGGCCTTCGGGGGACGGCAATCAGCCCCAGCATTTT. Its translation is CSARRPSGDGNQPQHF.

This clonotype was seen many times. This chain uses TRBV2 with TRBJ2-7; 9 bases align to TRBD1. The CDR3 is 14 amino acids. Unmatched junction bases numbered 3, after V lost 4 bases and J lost 2 bases. Germline assignment: CDR1 SNHLY and CDR2 FYNNEI. The CDR3 nucleotides are TGTGCCAGCAGTGTGGGACAGGGAGCCTACGAGCAGTACTTC. Protein sequence: CASSVGQGAYEQYF.

The J gene is TRBJ2-5, the V gene TRBV12-5; 8 bases are shared with TRBD1. The trim removed 1 base at V and 5 bases at J, leaving 6 bases unmatched. This CDR3 region has 15 residues. Per the germline V gene, CDR1 is LGHNT and CDR2 is FRNRAP. This CDR3 is CASGLASGGTETQYF. The DNA of the CDR3 is TGTGCTAGTGGTTTGGCCTCAGGGGGCACGGAGACCCAGTACTTC.

This clonotype was seen many times. V usage is TRBV20-1 and J usage is TRBJ2-7; 10 bases align to TRBD2. The germline V gene has CDR1 DFQATT and CDR2 SNEGSKA (reference sequence). V trimming: 3 bases; J trimming: 0 bases; junction bases outside the gene matches: 2. This CDR3 has 14 residues. Written as DNA, the CDR3 is TGCAGTGCTAGGACTAGCGGGTACTCCTACGAGCAGTACTTC. Translating it yields CSARTSGYSYEQYF.

J is TRBJ2-7 and V is TRBV6-5; TRBD2 is a possible D gene (5 bases). V shed 2 bases and J shed 0 bases, with 8 bases lying between them. CDR1 and CDR2 from the germline V gene are MNHEY and SVGAGI. The CDR3 has 14 residues. The CDR3: CASSYRRVSYEQYF. The DNA of the CDR3 is TGTGCCAGCAGTTACCGGCGGGTCTCCTACGAGCAGTACTTC.

This clonotype was recorded many times. V usage is TRBV6-2 or TRBV6-3 and J usage is TRBJ1-2; possible D gene TRBD1, 6 bases. V lost 0 bases and J 2 bases, leaving 13 bases between the germline ends. The CDR3 loop spans 16 amino acids. Germline CDR1 reads MNHEY; CDR2 reads SVGEGT. This chain's CDR3 is CASSYSHPQGNYGYTF. CDR3 coding DNA: TGTGCCAGCAGTTACTCACATCCTCAGGGGAACTATGGCTACACCTTC.

This clonotype was observed a handful of times. This chain joins TRBV5-1 and TRBJ1-1; no reliable D call. The CDR3 loop spans 13 amino acids. V was trimmed by 1 base and J by 10 bases, leaving 14 bases between them. Germline V gene lookup returns CDR1 SGHRS and CDR2 YFSETQ. The CDR3 nucleotides are TGCGCCAGCAGCTTGTCCCACCCCAGCGGAGCTTTCTTT. Residues: CASSLSHPSGAFF.

This chain connects TRBV6-1 to TRBJ1-1; 11 nucleotides align to TRBD1. The CDR3 runs to 13 residues. Germline V gives CDR1 MNHNS, CDR2 SASEGT. V shed 11 bases and J 6 bases; nucleotides not matched to a gene: 8. The DNA for the CDR3 is TGTGCCTTGAGGACAGGGGGCGCCGCTGAAGCTTTCTTT. Translated, it gives CALRTGGAAEAFF.

This clonotype was seen many times. The chain has TRBV30 and TRBJ2-4; 10 positions agree with TRBD2. The J segment lost 12 bases and the V segment lost 3 bases, leaving 11 bases of the junction unmatched. The CDR3 runs 14 residues. Germline CDR1 is GTSNPN and CDR2 is SVGIG (reference sequence). Written as DNA, the CDR3 is TGTGCCTGGAGAACTAGCGGGACCCCTCCCAGTCAGTACTTC. The encoded protein is CAWRTSGTPPSQYF.

This clonotype was seen many times. This chain joins TRBV30 and TRBJ2-7; 13 bases match TRBD2. Germline V gene sequence: CDR1 GTSNPN, CDR2 SVGIG (reference sequence). Trimming at V came to 2 bases and at J to 7 bases, leaving 2 bases not matched to a gene. This CDR3 contains 13 residues. CDR3 residues: CAWSQLAGGEQYF. The CDR3 nucleotides read TGTGCCTGGAGTCAACTAGCGGGAGGGGAGCAGTACTTC. The variable domain in full, with the rest retrieved from reference TRBV30 and TRBJ2-7, is SQTIHQWPATLVQPVGSPLSLECTVEGTSNPNLYWYRQAAGRGLQLLFYSVGIGQISSEVPQNLSASRPQDRQFILSSKKLLLSDSGFYLCAWSQLAGGEQYFGPGTRLTVT.

This clonotype appeared many times. The gene calls are TRBV2 and TRBJ2-7, with D tentatively TRBD1 or TRBD2 (6 bases each). CDR1 and CDR2 (germline): SNHLY, FYNNEI. There are 14 residues in the CDR3. The V and J ends lost 4 bases and 3 bases respectively, with 13 bases between them. The CDR3 reads CASSGSGGGYEQYF. Here the CDR3 DNA reads TGTGCCAGCAGTGGATCCGGGGGCGGCTACGAGCAGTACTTC.